The 6 T cell receptor beta chains reported below all come from one sample, sequenced in a study of shared clonotypes between healthy human individuals. TCRdb's table, derived via immunoSEQ multiplex PCR, lists solely in-frame clones and lacks some. The table lists about 1.5 million clones, around 97% of them singletons. Sequenced: naive CD4+ T cells sorted from blood. Specified subset: CD45RA+ positively selected. Receptor source: a man under 40 in good health.

This rearrangement joins TRBV19 to TRBJ1-1, with 8 bases matching TRBD1. The CDR3 contains 16 residues. J gave up 5 bases and V 8 bases, and 16 bases lay outside the gene matches. Germline lookup yields CDR1 LNHDA and CDR2 SQIVND (reference sequence). The CDR3 region is CASLRLTTRGRTEAFF. The DNA of the CDR3 is TGTGCCAGTCTTCGCCTGACGACCAGGGGGCGGACTGAAGCTTTCTTT.

V and J are TRBV5-8 and TRBJ2-7; 10 bases are shared with TRBD1. CDR3 size: 15 residues. Germline CDR1 reads SGHTS; CDR2 reads YDEGEE. V lost 4 bases and J lost 3; bases outside the gene matches: 7. CDR3 sequence reads: CASSPGTGAYYEQYF. Written as DNA, the CDR3 is TGTGCCAGCAGCCCCGGGACAGGGGCTTACTACGAGCAGTACTTC.

The chain carries TRBV28 and TRBJ1-3; D is unclear. Trimming took off 6 bases at V and 0 bases at J, with 12 bases between the two ends. The germline CDR1 and CDR2 sequences are MDHEN and SYDVKM. This CDR3 is 15 amino acids long. CDR3 sequence reads: CASSPPLGSGNTIYF. In DNA form, the CDR3 reads TGTGCCAGCAGCCCCCCCTTGGGCTCTGGAAACACCATATATTTT.

The chain recombines TRBV27 with TRBJ2-7, with D tentatively TRBD2 (6 bases). The V end was cut by 5 bases, the J end by 2 bases, with 16 bases between. The germline V gene encodes CDR1 MNHEY and CDR2 SMNVEV (reference sequence). CDR3 length: 15 amino acids. The CDR3 DNA reads as TGTGCCAGCAGTAGCCTCCGCCGGGGGACCTACGAGCAGTACTTC. Translation: CASSSLRRGTYEQYF.

This rearrangement joins TRBV5-4 to TRBJ2-3, with TRBD2 identical over 8 bases. The V segment lost 0 bases and the J segment 2 bases; nucleotides outside the gene matches: 5. The CDR3 runs to 16 residues. Germline V gene data show CDR1 as SGHNT and CDR2 as YYREEE (reference sequence). CDR3 sequence (DNA): TGTGCCAGCAGCTTGGCCATAGCGGGGCCCACAGATACGCAGTATTTT. It is translated as CASSLAIAGPTDTQYF.

CDR3 protein: CSVEKGESYEQYF. The CDR3 region has the DNA TGCAGCGTTGAAAAGGGAGAGTCCTACGAGCAGTACTTC. V and J are TRBV29-1 and TRBJ2-7; possibly TRBD2 for D (5 bases). Trimming shortened V by 2 bases and J by 1 base, and 9 bases separated the two germline ends. This CDR3 has 13 residues. Germline assignment: CDR1 SQVTM and CDR2 ANQGSEA.